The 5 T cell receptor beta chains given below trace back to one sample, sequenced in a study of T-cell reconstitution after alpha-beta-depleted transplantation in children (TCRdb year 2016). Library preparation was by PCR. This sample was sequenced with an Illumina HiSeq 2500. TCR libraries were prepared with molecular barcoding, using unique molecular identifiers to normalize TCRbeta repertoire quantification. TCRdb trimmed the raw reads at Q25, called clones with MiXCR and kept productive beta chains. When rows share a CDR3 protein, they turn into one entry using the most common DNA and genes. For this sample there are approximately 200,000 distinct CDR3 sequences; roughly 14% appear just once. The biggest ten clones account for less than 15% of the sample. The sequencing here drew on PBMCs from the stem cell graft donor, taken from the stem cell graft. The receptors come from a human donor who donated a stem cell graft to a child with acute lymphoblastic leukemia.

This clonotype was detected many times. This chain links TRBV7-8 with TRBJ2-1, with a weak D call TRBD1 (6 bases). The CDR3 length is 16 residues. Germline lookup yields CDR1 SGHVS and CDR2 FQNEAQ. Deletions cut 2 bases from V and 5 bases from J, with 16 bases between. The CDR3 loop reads CASSLRSGRGNNEQFF. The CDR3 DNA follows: TGTGCCAGCAGCTTACGGTCTGGCAGGGGAAACAATGAGCAGTTCTTC.

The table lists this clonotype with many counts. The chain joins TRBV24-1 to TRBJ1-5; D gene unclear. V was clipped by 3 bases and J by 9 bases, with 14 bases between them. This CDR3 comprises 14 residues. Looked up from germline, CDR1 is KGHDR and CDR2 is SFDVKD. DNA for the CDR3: TGTGCCACCAGTGATCCCACAATGCCGGGGCCCCAGCATTTT. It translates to CATSDPTMPGPQHF.

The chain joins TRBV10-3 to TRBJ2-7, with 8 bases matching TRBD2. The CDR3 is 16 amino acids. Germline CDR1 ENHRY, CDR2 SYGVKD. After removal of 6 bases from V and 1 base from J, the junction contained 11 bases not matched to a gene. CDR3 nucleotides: TGTGCCATCAGAGAGACCGACGCTAGCGGGTCCTACGAGCAGTACTTC. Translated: CAIRETDASGSYEQYF.

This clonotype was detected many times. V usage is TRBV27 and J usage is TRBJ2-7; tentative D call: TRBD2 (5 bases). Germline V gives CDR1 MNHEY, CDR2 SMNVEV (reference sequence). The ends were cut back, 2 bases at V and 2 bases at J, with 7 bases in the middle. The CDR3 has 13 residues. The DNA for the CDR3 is TGTGCCAGCAGTTTACGCGGGCCCTACGAGCAGTACTTC. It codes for CASSLRGPYEQYF.

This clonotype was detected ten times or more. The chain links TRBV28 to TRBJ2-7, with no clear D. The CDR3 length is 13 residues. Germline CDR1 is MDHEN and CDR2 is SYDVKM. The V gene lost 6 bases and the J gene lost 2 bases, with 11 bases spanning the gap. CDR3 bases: TGTGCCAGCAGGAAAGAAGCACCCTACGAGCAGTACTTC. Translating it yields CASRKEAPYEQYF.